One TCR beta chain is described in this entry. Antigen: not known. The PCR employed 60 Vbeta primers together with 13 Jbeta primers. Here immunoSEQ multiplex PCR was the method, and the copy in TCRdb shows in-frame clones only, minus some. The sample contains about 130,000 clones, approximately 80% of which appear only once. These data belong to a study of cytomegalovirus exposure and HLA in healthy donors. Study observations and caveats: Prior analysis indicated that the majority of TCR beta V segments exhibited productivity approximately 90% or approximately 30% of the time.

The trim removed 2 bases at V and 8 bases at J, leaving 11 bases unmatched. The CDR3 consists of 15 residues. CDR1 is MNHEY, CDR2 SVGAGI, per germline. The sample taken for sequencing was PBMCs. The TCR sequence derives from a man aged 30-40 years in good health and CMV-seropositive. V and J are TRBV6-5 and TRBJ1-2, with TRBD1 identical over 7 bases. The chain's CDR3 is CASSYPRTGGGGYTF. The CDR3 coding sequence is TGTGCCAGCAGTTACCCGAGGACAGGTGGGGGGGGCTACACCTTC.